What follows are 9 T cell receptor beta chains derived from one specimen sequenced in a study of blood T cell repertoires in COVID-19. Assay used: immunoSEQ multiplex PCR; TCRdb lists only in-frame clones, some missing. This repertoire shows 250,000 to 350,000 clones, about 93% found once; its top ten account for roughly 1.1%. Material: PBMCs or T cells enriched from blood (not recorded which). These receptor sequences come from a woman aged 25 to 45 who had recovered from COVID-19.

The J gene is TRBJ2-1, the V gene TRBV5-1, with D perhaps matching TRBD2 (5 bases). CDR3 size: 14 residues. Germline-derived CDR1 and CDR2 are SGHRS and YFSETQ. Deletions cut 2 bases from V and 4 bases from J, with 10 bases between. DNA for the CDR3: TGCGCCAGCAGCTTAGCGGCTCCTTACAATGAGCAGTTCTTC. Its protein is CASSLAAPYNEQFF.

This clone is a singleton in its sample. The V call is TRBV4-2, the J call TRBJ2-7, with 7 bases lining up with TRBD1. The CDR3 runs to 15 residues. CDR1 and CDR2 (germline): LGHNA, YNFKEQ. V trimming: 2 bases; J trimming: 4 bases; junction bases outside the gene matches: 8. The CDR3 loop reads CASSQPLGDRYEQYF. The CDR3 nucleotides are TGTGCCAGCAGCCAACCCCTCGGGGACAGATACGAGCAGTACTTC.

The chain joins TRBV7-2 to TRBJ2-3, with 10 positions matching TRBD2. CDR1 SGHTA and CDR2 FQGNSA come from the germline V gene. The V and J ends lost 4 bases and 0 bases, in that order; junction bases with no gene match: 1. CDR3 length equals 15 residues. Here the CDR3 reads CASSSSGGSTDTQYF. CDR3 in DNA: TGTGCCAGCAGCTCTAGCGGGGGCAGCACAGATACGCAGTATTTT. The whole variable domain, remainder taken from reference TRBV7-2 and TRBJ2-3, is GAGVSQSPSNKVTEKGKDVELRCDPISGHTALYWYRQSLGQGLEFLIYFQGNSAPDKSGLPSDRFSAERTGGSVSTLTIQRTQQEDSAVYLCASSSSGGSTDTQYFGPGTRLTVL.

This clone showed up just a few times. V is TRBV5-4 and J is TRBJ2-1, with 8 bases fitting TRBD2. CDR1 and CDR2 from the germline V gene are SGHNT and YYREEE (reference sequence). V dropped 3 bases and J dropped 4; count of bases not matched to a gene: 6. The CDR3 spans 15 residues. This CDR3 is CASSSPGTSYNEQFF. The DNA of the CDR3 is TGTGCCAGCAGCTCACCCGGGACTAGTTACAATGAGCAGTTCTTC.

V gene TRBV6-1 combines with J gene TRBJ2-7; tentative D call: TRBD2 (6 bases). Trimming stripped 3 bases from V and 3 bases from J, with 24 bases between. The CDR3 extends over 18 amino acids. The germline CDR1 and CDR2 sequences are MNHNS and SASEGT. The CDR3 DNA reads as TGTGCCAGCAGTGATGGGCCCCGGGTTCTAGCGACTAACTACGAGCAGTACTTC. Its translation is CASSDGPRVLATNYEQYF.

J is TRBJ2-7 and V is TRBV27; D remains ambiguous. This CDR3 region has 14 residues. V was trimmed by 4 bases and J by 3 bases, leaving 13 bases between them. Germline V gene data show CDR1 as MNHEY and CDR2 as SMNVEV (reference sequence). The CDR3 is CASSSLETGYEQYF. In DNA, the CDR3 is TGTGCCAGCAGTTCCCTAGAAACGGGCTACGAGCAGTACTTC.

This rearrangement joins TRBV6-2 or TRBV6-3 to TRBJ2-7; 11 nucleotides line up with TRBD2. Trimming at V came to 0 bases and at J to 7 bases, leaving 11 bases not matched to a gene. Germline lookup yields CDR1 MNHEY and CDR2 SVGEGT. The CDR3 totals 17 residues. The CDR3, as DNA: TGTGCCAGCAGTTACTCCGAACTAGCGGGAGTCCCCCTGGAGCAGTACTTC. Translated: CASSYSELAGVPLEQYF.

J is TRBJ1-1 and V is TRBV4-3; 8 bases line up with TRBD1. The V gene's germline CDR1 is LGHNA and CDR2 YSLEER. This CDR3 region has 15 residues. V shed 1 base and J 7 bases; nucleotides not matched to a gene: 8. CDR3: CASSQGGQGDFEAFF. The CDR3 nucleotides are TGCGCCAGCAGCCAAGGAGGACAGGGAGATTTTGAAGCTTTCTTT.

V and J are TRBV30 and TRBJ1-5; D not certain. The CDR3 covers 15 residues. Germline V lookup: CDR1 GTSNPN, CDR2 SVGIG (reference sequence). Trimming left V 0 bases short and J 0 bases short, with 9 bases between. In DNA form, the CDR3 reads TGTGCCTGGAGTGTAGGGAGCAGTAGCAATCAGCCCCAGCATTTT. The encoded protein is CAWSVGSSSNQPQHF.